These 20 T cell receptor beta chains were all obtained from the same sample, sequenced in a study of blood T cell repertoires in COVID-19. Clones were sequenced by immunoSEQ multiplex PCR, and TCRdb holds only the in-frame ones, with some missing. Found here are 40,000 to 55,000 clones, about 89% of them singletons; the top ten hold about 25%. The source material was peripheral blood. The origin of the receptors is a human donor in a cohort sampled during active COVID-19.

This chain links TRBV12-5 with TRBJ2-3; 9 bases are shared with TRBD2. The CDR3 spans 14 residues. Per the germline V gene, CDR1 is LGHNT and CDR2 is FRNRAP. The V and J ends lost 6 bases and 3 bases, in that order; junction bases with no gene match: 4. The CDR3 reads CASGETSGTDTQYF. The CDR3 DNA sequence: TGTGCTAGTGGCGAGACTAGCGGTACAGATACGCAGTATTTT.

This clone was recorded once. The chain uses TRBV10-2 and TRBJ1-6; 7 nucleotides align to TRBD1. V was pared by 4 bases and J by 14 bases, with 11 bases of the junction left unmatched. The germline V gene has CDR1 WSHSY and CDR2 SAAADI. This CDR3 contains 14 residues. The CDR3 DNA sequence: TGCGCCAGCAGTGCACAGGGGCTCCCGGGGACCCTCCACTTT. It translates to CASSAQGLPGTLHF.

The rearrangement links TRBV6-5 to TRBJ2-5; D is unclear. Germline assignment: CDR1 MNHEY and CDR2 SVGAGI. Trimming shortened V by 7 bases and J by 0 bases, and 15 bases separated the two germline ends. The CDR3 runs 15 residues. The CDR3 here is CASIPQRLYQETQYF. CDR3 DNA: TGTGCCAGCATCCCACAGAGATTGTACCAAGAGACCCAGTACTTC.

This rearrangement joins TRBV7-2 to TRBJ1-1, with D tentatively TRBD1 (5 bases). CDR1 is SGHTA, CDR2 FQGNSA, per germline. V was shortened by 4 bases and J by 4 bases, with 13 bases between the two germline ends. The CDR3 extends over 14 amino acids. The CDR3 bases are TGTGCCAGCAGCTCACTGGCGGGGGGCACTGAAGCTTTCTTT. Translating gives CASSSLAGGTEAFF.

A single count supports this clone. The V and J genes are TRBV9 and TRBJ2-5; 10 nucleotides align to TRBD2. CDR3 length: 15 residues. Germline V lookup: CDR1 SGDLS, CDR2 YYNGEE. The V segment lost 3 bases and the J segment 1 base; nucleotides outside the gene matches: 3. CDR3 nucleotides: TGTGCCAGCAGCGGGGGACTAGCGTTCCAAGAGACCCAGTACTTC. It specifies CASSGGLAFQETQYF.

The chain carries TRBV5-4 and TRBJ2-5; 9 bases are a match to TRBD2. The CDR3 is made up of 12 amino acids. Germline V CDR1 and CDR2: SGHNT, YYREEE (reference sequence). With V trimmed by 10 bases and J by 5 bases, 6 bases remained unmatched. The CDR3 spells CAASGGIETQYF. In DNA form, the CDR3 reads TGTGCCGCGAGCGGGGGGATCGAGACCCAGTACTTC.

The chain is built from TRBV5-1 and TRBJ2-5; D unresolved. The CDR3 is 11 amino acids. Per the germline V gene, CDR1 is SGHRS and CDR2 is YFSETQ. V lost 7 bases and J 6 bases, leaving 10 bases between the germline ends. The CDR3 loop reads CASFEDKTQYF. The CDR3 nucleotides read TGCGCCAGCTTTGAGGATAAGACCCAGTACTTC.

In DNA, the CDR3 is TGTGCCAGCACCAAGAGGGATGAGCAGTTCTTC. This gives the protein CASTKRDEQFF. The V call is TRBV2, the J call TRBJ2-1; possible D gene TRBD2, 5 bases. The germline V gene encodes CDR1 SNHLY and CDR2 FYNNEI. There are 11 residues in the CDR3. V lost 7 bases and J lost 8, with 9 bases in between.

The V and J genes are TRBV24-1 and TRBJ2-1, with TRBD2 matching 10 bases. Germline V gene sequence: CDR1 KGHDR, CDR2 SFDVKD. The CDR3 covers 15 residues. With 4 bases clipped from V and 7 bases from J, the junction kept 6 bases outside the gene matches. The DNA of the CDR3 is TGTGCCACCAGTGACCAGAGCGGGAGGGAAAATGAGCAGTTCTTC. Amino acids: CATSDQSGRENEQFF.

This clone appeared a few times. J is TRBJ1-4 and V is TRBV7-8, with TRBD1 matching 7 bases. Germline-derived CDR1 and CDR2 are SGHVS and FQNEAQ. The V gene end was trimmed by 7 bases and the J gene end by 7 bases; junction bases not matched to a gene: 12. The CDR3 has 15 amino acids. Here the CDR3 reads CASTPRPGGGEKLFF. The CDR3 DNA reads TGTGCCAGCACCCCGCGGCCAGGGGGAGGTGAAAAACTGTTTTTT. The variable domain in full, completed from reference TRBV7-8 and TRBJ1-4, reads GAGVSQSPRYKVAKRGQDVALRCDPISGHVSLFWYQQALGQGPEFLTYFQNEAQLDKSGLPSDRFFAERPEGSVSTLKIQRTQQEDSAVYLCASTPRPGGGEKLFFGSGTQLSVL.

CDR3: CASSVRDRGFLNTEAFF. In nucleotides, the CDR3 is TGTGCCAGCAGCGTCCGGGACAGGGGATTCCTGAACACTGAAGCTTTCTTT. The chain has TRBV13 and TRBJ1-1, with 10 nucleotides matching TRBD1. Germline V gene sequence: CDR1 PRHDT, CDR2 FYEKMQ (reference sequence). The CDR3 loop spans 17 amino acids. The J segment lost 0 bases and the V segment lost 5 bases, leaving 9 bases of the junction unmatched.

V is TRBV9 and J is TRBJ2-3; 12 bases agree with TRBD2. The V segment lost 4 bases and the J segment 1 base; nucleotides outside the gene matches: 13. Germline V CDR1 and CDR2: SGDLS, YYNGEE. This CDR3 has 19 amino acids. As DNA, the CDR3 is TGTGCCAGCAGCCCCCAGATTACTAGCGGGGGGACGGGCACAGATACGCAGTATTTT. Encoded protein: CASSPQITSGGTGTDTQYF.

The chain carries TRBV30 and TRBJ2-3; D is undetermined. The CDR3 loop spans 12 amino acids. Looked up from germline, CDR1 is GTSNPN and CDR2 is SVGIG (reference sequence). V was trimmed by 2 bases and J by 5 bases, leaving 8 bases between them. In DNA, the CDR3 is TGTGCCTGGAGTCCATCCAAAGATACGCAGTATTTT. Its protein is CAWSPSKDTQYF.

The rearrangement links TRBV27 to TRBJ2-7; D might be TRBD1 (5 bases). V lost 8 bases, J lost 4 bases, and 15 bases lay in between. Germline V gene lookup returns CDR1 MNHEY and CDR2 SMNVEV (reference sequence). The CDR3 sequence is 13 residues long. Here the CDR3 reads CASPGISPYEQYF. For the CDR3, the DNA is TGTGCCAGCCCAGGGATTTCCCCTTACGAGCAGTACTTC.

This chain joins TRBV27 and TRBJ1-1; no clear D. This CDR3 comprises 12 residues. V gave up 8 bases and J gave up 4 bases, with 11 bases separating them. CDR1 and CDR2 (germline): MNHEY, SMNVEV (reference sequence). CDR3: CASGTRGTEAFF. CDR3 sequence (DNA): TGTGCCAGCGGAACCCGGGGCACTGAAGCTTTCTTT.

This chain's CDR3 is CASSSSTASYGYTF. Written as DNA, the CDR3 is TGTGCCAGCAGTTCCTCGACAGCATCTTATGGCTACACCTTC. This chain links TRBV28 with TRBJ1-2; D may be TRBD1 (5 bases). The germline gives CDR1 MDHEN, CDR2 SYDVKM. The CDR3 is 14 residues long. Trimming removed 4 bases at V and 5 bases at J, with 14 bases between.

J is TRBJ2-2 and V is TRBV9; TRBD1 might be the D (6 bases). Trimming took 2 bases from V and 2 from J, leaving 10 bases between them. This CDR3 is 15 amino acids long. Germline CDR1 and CDR2: SGDLS and YYNGEE. CDR3: CASSVRGINTGELFF. For the CDR3, the DNA is TGTGCCAGCAGCGTCAGGGGAATAAACACCGGGGAGCTGTTTTTT.

The chain combines TRBV7-8 with TRBJ2-7, with 10 bases aligning to TRBD2. J lost 4 bases, V lost 1 base, and 4 bases had no gene match. Germline CDR1 is SGHVS and CDR2 is FQNEAQ. The CDR3 loop spans 15 amino acids. In DNA form, the CDR3 reads TGTGCCAGCAGCTTAGGGGCTAGCGGGAGTTACGAGCAGTACGTC. It specifies CASSLGASGSYEQYV.

The chain has TRBV27 and TRBJ2-1; 7 bases align to TRBD2. Per germline, CDR1 MNHEY and CDR2 SMNVEV (reference sequence). The CDR3 is 16 amino acids. V gave up 4 bases and J gave up 6 bases; unmatched junction bases: 12. Written as DNA, the CDR3 is TGTGCCAGCAGTTCCTTTACTTTGGCTAGCGGCAATGAGCAGTTCTTC. Translation: CASSSFTLASGNEQFF.

The rearrangement links TRBV18 to TRBJ2-7; 9 positions match TRBD1. Germline values: CDR1 KGHSH, CDR2 LQKENI. Unmatched junction bases numbered 8, after V lost 2 bases and J lost 6 bases. The CDR3 length is 15 residues. CDR3 region: CASSPDRGTTAEQYF. The DNA of the CDR3 is TGTGCCAGCTCACCAGACAGGGGGACCACCGCCGAGCAGTACTTC.